A single T cell receptor beta chain is shown here with its context. Its target antigen remains unknown. No base quality values were provided; no much bigger clone lies one nucleotide off. The data were obtained in a study of radiation and T cells in renal cell carcinoma (dated by TCRdb to the early 2020s). Study-wide context: Samples came from a clinical trial, in which primary renal cell carcinomas received 15 Gy stereotactic body radiation therapy followed by nephrectomy 4 weeks later. A total of 4 million to 5 million unique CDR3 nucleotide sequences, encoding 2,658,974 unique CDR3 amino acid sequences, were found across all 50 or so samples. TCR beta sequencing covered 50 or so samples in total, comprising roughly 26 tumors and some 27 peripheral blood samples. Beyond this particular receptor, the publication reports: No pretreatment tumor biopsies were available, so the baseline intratumoral presence of clonotypes could not be determined. Tracking of blood repertoire dynamics stopped at three to five weeks after treatment, with no follow-up past that point. In blood, the top tumor clonotypes increased between baseline and 2 weeks post-radiation and then shrank by 4 weeks, which suggests that tumor-resident clones expanded only transiently. Effects of radiation dose or scheduling on the TCR repertoire could not be addressed with the single-armed trial design.

This specimen's time point label, per the study, means: blood 2 weeks post-SBRT. The sample's treatment or condition label, in plain terms: 15 Gy SBRT to primary tumor, nephrectomy 4 weeks later. To track tumor-enriched clonotypes, serial peripheral blood was sampled from radiation-treated patients at baseline and at 2 weeks and 4 weeks after SBRT. Renal cell carcinoma with clear cell pathology was present in all patients. The QIAamp DNA Blood Mini Kit (Qiagen) was used to prepare genomic DNA for TCR sequencing. The analyses included just those samples that passed every quality control check. Trimming takes 0 bases from V and 2 bases from J, and the germline ends sit 13 bases apart. The germline V gene gives CDR1 as SGHRS and CDR2 as YFSETQ. The CDR3 runs 16 amino acids, cysteine and phenylalanine included. The kept DNA is CDR3 alone, 48 bases in frame from the first base. TCR beta libraries were generated from genomic DNA with the immunoSEQ kit, following the manufacturer's recommendations. Library preparation used a first multiplex PCR with proprietary primers, then a second PCR adding unique barcodes, with bead cleanups after each round. A positive control reaction and a negative control reaction, both provided in the kit, were run with every batch of samples. The final libraries were assessed on an Agilent 4200 TapeStation D1000 ScreenTape, pooled by volume, and quantified by qPCR. An Illumina NextSeq500 fitted with a MidOutput 150-cycle cartridge performed the sequencing, running 156 Read1 cycles and 15 Index1 cycles with the kit's custom primers. The pooled library was loaded at around 1 pM with about 20% PhiX control spiked in. The authors' analysis ran thus. Vendor-processed data were analyzed in R, and a clonotype was defined as all T cells sharing the same CDR3 nucleotide sequence. For clone abundance analyses, frequencies were normalized to the 10,000 most abundant clones per sample. Before analysis, public T cell clones were removed, and these numbered fewer than six per sample on average. An abundance difference of at least 32-fold between compartments was the criterion for calling clonotypes tumor-enriched or baseline blood-enriched. A beta-binomial differential abundance model was applied to find clonotypes that expanded or contracted between blood time points. Similarity between tumor and blood repertoires was quantified using the Baroni-Urbani and Buser coefficient, and groups were compared with two-tailed Wilcoxon tests in R. The clones in this table, taken by TCRdb from immuneACCESS, are in-frame only. Not every clone is retained; where verified, under half of the shortfall comes from an unresolved V gene, and the cause of the rest is unknown. D and trimming come from the DNA, and the V and J calls and clone size come from that table. In this sample the table shows 100,000 to 150,000 clones, approximately 85% of which occur a single time. 4.5% to 7% of the sample comes from the top ten.

This chain is built from TRBV5-1 and TRBJ2-3, and perhaps TRBD1 as D gene, on 6 matching bases. Sequenced material: blood, taken from a patient whose treatment included radiotherapy and nephrectomy. This receptor was identified in a man aged 50-60 years with renal cell carcinoma. The DNA reads TGCGCCAGCAGCTTGGGAGGGGGAACTTTCACAGATACGCAGTATTTT. Its translation reads: CASSLGGGTFTDTQYF.